This passage covers 17 T cell receptor beta chains from one sample sequenced in a study of T cells in Graves' hyperthyroidism and ophthalmopathy. Amplified regions were TCR beta CDR3 sequences from RNA transcripts. Using the HTBI primer set, a first-round RT-PCR was run on the TCR CDR3. TCRdb used MiXCR to reprocess the multiplex PCR reads, holding one entry per CDR3 protein. The data contain about 290,000 distinct CDR3 sequences, roughly an eighth of them singletons. The sample taken for sequencing was blood. The source is a middle-aged woman with Graves' hyperthyroidism.

In its sample, this clonotype was seen many times. The chain joins TRBV7-2 to TRBJ2-7, with D tentatively TRBD1 (6 bases). This CDR3 is built from 16 residues. V shed 5 bases and J shed 2 bases, with 19 bases lying between them. Germline lookup yields CDR1 SGHTA and CDR2 FQGNSA. This chain's CDR3 is CASSPSSRDIAYEQYF. The DNA of the CDR3 is TGTGCCAGCAGCCCCTCAAGTCGGGACATAGCCTACGAGCAGTACTTC. The whole variable domain, filled in from reference TRBV7-2 and TRBJ2-7, reads GAGVSQSPSNKVTEKGKDVELRCDPISGHTALYWYRQSLGQGLEFLIYFQGNSAPDKSGLPSDRFSAERTGGSVSTLTIQRTQQEDSAVYLCASSPSSRDIAYEQYFGPGTRLTVT.

This clonotype was counted a few times. The V and J genes are TRBV5-8 and TRBJ2-1, with TRBD2 matching over 9 bases. With V trimmed by 3 bases and J by 9 bases, 10 bases remained unmatched. The CDR3 loop spans 15 amino acids. The germline V gene encodes CDR1 SGHTS and CDR2 YDEGEE. In DNA form, the CDR3 reads TGTGCCAGCAGCTCGCCGGGACTAGCCTTTCCTGAGCAGTTCTTC. It encodes CASSSPGLAFPEQFF. Variable domain in full (rest from reference TRBV5-8 and TRBJ2-1): EAGVTQSPTHLIKTRGQQATLRCSPISGHTSVYWYQQALGLGLQFLLWYDEGEERNRGNFPPRFSGRQFPNYSSELNVNALELEDSALYLCASSSPGLAFPEQFFGPGTRLTVL.

This clonotype showed up many times. V is TRBV27 and J is TRBJ2-7, with 7 bases matching TRBD1. V shed 5 bases, J shed 7 bases, and the junction held 8 bases outside the gene matches. Germline CDR1 is MNHEY and CDR2 is SMNVEV (reference sequence). This CDR3 is built from 13 residues. The CDR3 region is CASSPGQPGEQYF. The CDR3 nucleotides are TGTGCCAGCAGTCCGGGACAGCCTGGGGAGCAGTACTTC.

This clonotype was seen many times. The chain employs TRBV30 and TRBJ1-4; no clear D gene. The CDR3 is 12 residues long. V lost 1 base and J 8 bases, leaving 8 bases between the germline ends. The V gene's germline CDR1 is GTSNPN and CDR2 SVGIG (reference sequence). CDR3: CAWSGGGEKLFF. The CDR3 DNA follows: TGTGCCTGGAGTGGAGGTGGGGAAAAACTGTTTTTT.

This clonotype appeared many times. The J gene is TRBJ2-7, the V gene TRBV11-2; 7 positions agree with TRBD2. Germline values: CDR1 SGHAT, CDR2 FQNNGV. This CDR3 has 14 amino acids. The J segment lost 2 bases and the V segment lost 5 bases, leaving 6 bases of the junction unmatched. Here the CDR3 DNA reads TGTGCCAGCAGCCGAGGACTAGGGGCCTACGAGCAGTACTTC. This sequence encodes CASSRGLGAYEQYF.

This chain links TRBV19 with TRBJ2-7; the match to TRBD2 covers 11 bases. Germline V gives CDR1 LNHDA, CDR2 SQIVND (reference sequence). Trimming took 6 bases from V and 4 from J; bases not matched to a gene: 8. This CDR3 has 15 residues. This CDR3 is CASRKLAGEVYEQYF. In nucleotides, the CDR3 is TGTGCCAGTAGGAAACTAGCGGGAGAGGTATACGAGCAGTACTTC. The full variable domain, its missing parts supplied by reference TRBV19 and TRBJ2-7, is DGGITQSPKYLFRKEGQNVTLSCEQNLNHDAMYWYRQDPGQGLRLIYYSQIVNDFQKGDIAEGYSVSREKKESFPLTVTSAQKNPTAFYLCASRKLAGEVYEQYFGPGTRLTVT.

The chain combines TRBV20-1 with TRBJ2-1; 15 bases are a match to TRBD2. The CDR3 length is 17 residues. The J segment lost 4 bases and the V segment lost 1 base, leaving 5 bases of the junction unmatched. CDR1 and CDR2 from the germline V gene are DFQATT and SNEGSKA (reference sequence). The CDR3 nucleotides are TGCAGTGCTAGAGGCGGACTAGCGGGAGGGCAGTACAATGAGCAGTTCTTC. It encodes CSARGGLAGGQYNEQFF.

In this sample, this clonotype turned up many times. CDR3 residues: CASSLEWTSQFTEQFF. CDR3 nucleotides: TGCGCCAGCAGCTTGGAATGGACTAGTCAATTTACTGAGCAGTTCTTC. The chain has TRBV5-1 and TRBJ2-1, with 7 bases lining up with TRBD2. CDR1 and CDR2 from the germline V gene are SGHRS and YFSETQ. The CDR3 spans 16 residues. Losses at the gene ends were 0 bases for V and 9 bases for J; bases not matched to a gene: 12.

This clonotype was counted only a few times. This sequence joins TRBV20-1 and TRBJ2-1; TRBD2 matches 8 bases. CDR1 is DFQATT, CDR2 SNEGSKA, per germline (reference sequence). This CDR3 has 14 residues. Trimming took 2 bases from V and 6 from J; bases not matched to a gene: 6. This CDR3 is CSARYGTRSNEQFF. CDR3 in DNA: TGCAGTGCTAGATACGGGACTAGGAGCAATGAGCAGTTCTTC.

This clonotype was seen repeatedly, ten times or more. The CDR3 loop is CASSPDYGYTF. Written as DNA, the CDR3 is TGTGCCAGCTCACCGGACTATGGCTACACCTTC. This chain connects TRBV18 to TRBJ1-2, with D uncertain. Germline assignment: CDR1 KGHSH and CDR2 LQKENI. V lost 3 bases and J lost 3, with 2 bases in between. The CDR3 totals 11 residues.

This clonotype was seen many times. The CDR3 DNA reads as TGTGCCAGCAGTTCGACTAGTTTTGAGCAGTTCTTC. Translating gives CASSSTSFEQFF. The rearrangement joins TRBV6-1 to TRBJ2-1; TRBD2 is a possible D gene (6 bases). The CDR3 is made up of 12 amino acids. V lost 5 bases to trimming and J lost 9 bases, with 11 bases between them. Germline V CDR1 and CDR2: MNHNS, SASEGT.

The table lists this clonotype with many counts. J is TRBJ2-7 and V is TRBV30; D is ambiguous. Germline V CDR1 and CDR2: GTSNPN, SVGIG (reference sequence). The CDR3 has 15 residues. V was trimmed by 0 bases and J by 2 bases, leaving 14 bases between them. In DNA, the CDR3 is TGTGCCTGGAGTGTATTGGGGTCCGATACCTACGAGCAGTACTTC. Translated: CAWSVLGSDTYEQYF.

This clonotype was counted many times. The chain employs TRBV12-5 and TRBJ1-1; TRBD1 matches 10 bases. The junction had 4 bases not matched to a gene; V was cut back by 0 bases and J by 3 bases. Germline CDR1 and CDR2: LGHNT and FRNRAP. The CDR3 contains 16 residues. The CDR3, as DNA: TGTGCTAGTGGTTTGGTACCGGGACAGGGGTACACTGAAGCTTTCTTT. Its translation is CASGLVPGQGYTEAFF.

Regarding this clonotype: A read error is possible here, since a much larger clone lies one base away. The chain carries TRBV12-3 or TRBV12-4 and TRBJ2-1; the D is unclear. CDR3 length: 13 amino acids. Trimming took 5 bases from V and 4 from J, leaving 9 bases between them. The CDR3 bases are TGTGCCAGCAGTGATACCACATACAATGAGCAGTTCTTC. As protein: CASSDTTYNEQFF.

This clonotype was observed a few times. The chain uses TRBV7-6 and TRBJ1-3; 9 nucleotides align to TRBD1. The CDR3 contains 19 residues. From germline, CDR1 is SGHVS and CDR2 FNYEAQ. V trimming: 2 bases; J trimming: 0 bases; junction bases outside the gene matches: 11. The CDR3 nucleotides read TGTGCCAGCAGCTTACGGGGGGGACAGGGCGCCAACTCTGGAAACACCATATATTTT. Amino acid sequence: CASSLRGGQGANSGNTIYF.

This chain links TRBV7-8 with TRBJ1-1; D is perhaps TRBD1 (5 bases). CDR3 length: 13 amino acids. Trimming removed 4 bases at V and 6 bases at J, with 12 bases between. Germline loops: CDR1 SGHVS, CDR2 FQNEAQ. CDR3 bases: TGTGCCAGCAGCTGGGGGGGAAGTGCTGAAGCTTTCTTT. The encoded protein is CASSWGGSAEAFF.

This clonotype was seen many times. V usage is TRBV28 and J usage is TRBJ2-7; unclear D gene. The V end lost 5 bases, the J end lost 2 bases, and 13 bases lay between the germline ends. The V gene's germline CDR1 is MDHEN and CDR2 SYDVKM. The CDR3 consists of 14 residues. The DNA for the CDR3 is TGTGCCAGCAGTGTCTCGACTGTCCCCTACGAGCAGTACTTC. The encoded protein is CASSVSTVPYEQYF.